Listed below are T cell receptor beta chains from one sample, sequenced in a study of CD8+ T cells in alopecia areata. Data came from immunoSEQ multiplex PCR; TCRdb stores just in-frame clones and leaves some out. The sample contains some 150,000 clones, about 88% of which appear only once. The sample was CD8+ T cells sorted from blood, taken at week 4, from a patient treated with tofacitinib. These receptors were collected from a human donor with alopecia areata. The CDR3 runs from the conserved cysteine through the conserved F or W. The D gene is left open where the match is weak. Clone size is stated in some rows and not others, as once, few, many or a class when expanded.

cdr3_nt,cdr3_aa,v_call,d_call,j_call,clone_size
TGCGCCAGCAGTGACTTGGACCCCGGGACTAGCGTGTACAATGAGCAGTTCTTC,CASSDLDPGTSVYNEQFF,TRBV10-1,TRBD2,TRBJ2-1,once
TGTGCCAGCAGTGCCGGGACCTACGAGCAGTACTTC,CASSAGTYEQYF,TRBV27,.,TRBJ2-7,.
TGCGCCAGCAGCTGGACTAGCGGCGATAATTACAATGAGCAGTTCTTC,CASSWTSGDNYNEQFF,TRBV5-1,TRBD2,TRBJ2-1,few
TGTGCCAGCAGCCAGGGACAGGGGGTCGAGCAGTACTTC,CASSQGQGVEQYF,TRBV14,TRBD1,TRBJ2-7,once
TGCGCCAGCAGCAGGACTAGCCCCGGCTCCTACAATGAGCAGTTCTTC,CASSRTSPGSYNEQFF,TRBV5-1,TRBD2,TRBJ2-1,.
TGCGCCAGCAGCTGGACCGGGACTAGCGTATCCTACGAGCAGTACTTC,CASSWTGTSVSYEQYF,TRBV5-1,TRBD2,TRBJ2-7,.
TGTGCCAGCAGCGCGGGACAGGGAGAGAGACCCACAGATACGCAGTATTTT,CASSAGQGERPTDTQYF,TRBV7-9,TRBD1,TRBJ2-3,.
TGTGCCAGCTCACCACCGGATAGGGTTGGGGAAAAACTGTTTTTT,CASSPPDRVGEKLFF,TRBV18,.,TRBJ1-4,.
TGCAGCGTTGAAAGGCAGGACCAAGGGATCTACGAGCAGTACTTC,CSVERQDQGIYEQYF,TRBV29-1,.,TRBJ2-7,.
TGCGCCAGCAGCCAAGGAGGGGAGTTGACGGATCAGCAGTACTTC,CASSQGGELTDQQYF,TRBV4-1,.,TRBJ2-7,.
TGTGCCAGCAGTACCGGGACTCTAAACTCCGGGGAGCTGTTTTTT,CASSTGTLNSGELFF,TRBV5-6,.,TRBJ2-2,.
TGCAGCGGTGCGGGCCTCAAAAACATTCAGTACTTC,CSGAGLKNIQYF,TRBV29-1,.,TRBJ2-4,.
TGCGCCAGCAGCCTCCAGGCTAGCGGGATATTGGACCATTATGAGCAGTTCTTC,CASSLQASGILDHYEQFF,TRBV4-1,TRBD2,TRBJ2-1,.
TGTGCCAGTAGTATAGATCCCGGAGGGACTGAAGCTTTCTTT,CASSIDPGGTEAFF,TRBV19,.,TRBJ1-1,.
TGTGCCAGCAGTTTGTCCGGGACAGGTGGCAATGAGCAGTTCTTC,CASSLSGTGGNEQFF,TRBV27,TRBD1,TRBJ2-1,.
TGTGCCAGCCACGGGGAGGCGGGGGGGCCGGAGTACGAGCAGTACTTC,CASHGEAGGPEYEQYF,TRBV27,TRBD2,TRBJ2-7,.
TGTGCCAGCAGCCTAGGCGGGGGCGAGCAGTACTTC,CASSLGGGEQYF,TRBV7-9,TRBD2,TRBJ2-7,.
TGTGCCAGCAGCTTAGTCTTGCAAGAGACCCAGTACTTC,CASSLVLQETQYF,TRBV7-8,.,TRBJ2-5,.
TGTGCCAGCAGTCCCAGGGGCCACGAGCAGTACTTC,CASSPRGHEQYF,TRBV27,.,TRBJ2-7,.
TGTGCCAGCAGCTATCTCGAGGGAGCGGGGGGACAAAATGAGCAGTTCTTC,CASSYLEGAGGQNEQFF,TRBV7-9,TRBD2,TRBJ2-1,.
TGCGCCAGCAGGGGGGAATACAATGAGCAGTTCTTC,CASRGEYNEQFF,TRBV10-2,.,TRBJ2-1,.
TGCGCCAGCAGCCAAGGGACAGGTGAAAAACTGTTTTTT,CASSQGTGEKLFF,TRBV4-1,TRBD1,TRBJ1-4,.
TGTGCCAGCAGTTTAGCCGGGTCGGGCAATGAGCAGTTCTTC,CASSLAGSGNEQFF,TRBV27,.,TRBJ2-1,once
TGTGCCAGCAGCCGTTCGGTGGTAGCGGGGGGGGAGAATGAGCAGTTCTTC,CASSRSVVAGGENEQFF,TRBV2,TRBD2,TRBJ2-1,.
TGTGCCAGCAGACCGACAGGGGACAATCAGCCCCAGCATTTT,CASRPTGDNQPQHF,TRBV27,TRBD1,TRBJ1-5,.
TGCGCCAGCCAAATGGGCGGGAGCCCCTACAATGAGCAGTTCTTC,CASQMGGSPYNEQFF,TRBV4-1,TRBD2,TRBJ2-1,few
TGTGCCAGCCCGGGACAGACAAACACAGATACGCAGTATTTT,CASPGQTNTDTQYF,TRBV2,TRBD1,TRBJ2-3,.
TGCGCCAGCAGCCAAGTCCCCCGACAGGGTGAGGCTTTCTTT,CASSQVPRQGEAFF,TRBV4-1,TRBD1,TRBJ1-1,.
TGTGCCAGCAGTTACTCGGGGACTACCGAAAAACTGTTTTTT,CASSYSGTTEKLFF,TRBV6-5,.,TRBJ1-4,.
TGTGCCAGCAGCAGCAACAGGGGTACCTACGAGCAGTACTTC,CASSSNRGTYEQYF,TRBV14,TRBD1,TRBJ2-7,.
TGTGCCAGCACCCAGGGCTATGGCTACACCTTC,CASTQGYGYTF,TRBV2,.,TRBJ1-2,.
TGTGCCAGCAGTTCTACAGGGGAATGGAATCAGCCCCAGCATTTT,CASSSTGEWNQPQHF,TRBV6-5,TRBD1,TRBJ1-5,.
TGTGCCACCCGGAGCCTGCATGAGCAGTTCTTC,CATRSLHEQFF,TRBV19,.,TRBJ2-1,.
TGTGCCACAGGGACAGGGGACGACGAGCAGTACTTC,CATGTGDDEQYF,TRBV10-3,TRBD1,TRBJ2-7,once
TGTGCCTGGAGTGTCGGGCCAGGGGATAATTCACCCCTCCACTTT,CAWSVGPGDNSPLHF,TRBV30,.,TRBJ1-6,.
TGTGCCAGCAGTTCCCACCCTGTCGACAGAAAATATCAGCCCCAGCATTTT,CASSSHPVDRKYQPQHF,TRBV27,.,TRBJ1-5,.
TGTGCCAGCAGCTTTAATGAGCAGTTCTTC,CASSFNEQFF,TRBV11-2,.,TRBJ2-1,.
TGCAGCGTTGTTCACGTAAAAACGGGAAATGAGCAGTTCTTC,CSVVHVKTGNEQFF,TRBV29-1,.,TRBJ2-1,.
TGTGCCAGCAGCGGAGACCCAAGCCGAGAGCAGTTCTTC,CASSGDPSREQFF,TRBV7-6,.,TRBJ2-1,.
TGTGCCAGCGGATTAGATACGCAGTATTTT,CASGLDTQYF,TRBV2,.,TRBJ2-3,.
TGTGCCAGCAGCGGGACAGGGGGCTACGAGCAGTACTTC,CASSGTGGYEQYF,TRBV11-1,TRBD1,TRBJ2-7,.
TGTGCCAGCAGTTTATTGGAAGATACGCAGTATTTT,CASSLLEDTQYF,TRBV28,.,TRBJ2-3,.
TGTGCCAGCAGTCCTATTCGGACAGGGAACCGGGACACCATATATTTT,CASSPIRTGNRDTIYF,TRBV27,TRBD1,TRBJ1-3,.
TGTGCCAGCAGTTTATCGGCCACCTACGAGCAGTACTTC,CASSLSATYEQYF,TRBV27,.,TRBJ2-7,.
TGTGCCAGCACGGCGCTTAGCACAGATACGCAGTATTTT,CASTALSTDTQYF,TRBV27,.,TRBJ2-3,.
TGTGCCACCAGCAGAGATAGGGGGGCATACGAGCAGTACTTC,CATSRDRGAYEQYF,TRBV15,.,TRBJ2-7,.
TGTGCCTGGTCGAGGGACTACGAGCAGTACTTC,CAWSRDYEQYF,TRBV30,.,TRBJ2-7,.
TGTGCCAGCAGCTTAGAGGCGGGAGCCCCCTACGAGCAGTACTTC,CASSLEAGAPYEQYF,TRBV7-6,TRBD2,TRBJ2-7,.
TGTGCCACCAGCACCGGACGCGGGGGCTACGAGCAGTACTTC,CATSTGRGGYEQYF,TRBV15,TRBD2,TRBJ2-7,.
TGTGCCAGCAGCCGCACTAGCGGGAGTTCCTACGAGCAGTACTTC,CASSRTSGSSYEQYF,TRBV9,TRBD2,TRBJ2-7,.
TGTGCCAGCAGTGAATCTAGCGGGGGGGCCTACGAGCAGTACTTC,CASSESSGGAYEQYF,TRBV6-1,TRBD2,TRBJ2-7,many
TGTGCCACCAACCACCCTGGACAGGGGATCGGGACTGAAGCTTTCTTT,CATNHPGQGIGTEAFF,TRBV10-3,TRBD1,TRBJ1-1,.
TGTGCCAGCAGCTCAGGGACTAGCGGGCGGCCGGATACGCAGTATTTT,CASSSGTSGRPDTQYF,TRBV7-8,TRBD2,TRBJ2-3,few
TGTGCCAGCGCCGGGACTCCCATCGTCCTGACTTTC,CASAGTPIVLTF,TRBV21-1,.,TRBJ2-6,few
TGTGCCAGCAGCACCCTTGGACAGGGAGAGCAGTTCTTC,CASSTLGQGEQFF,TRBV7-3,TRBD1,TRBJ2-1,.
TGTGCCAGCAGCTTAGACCCTCGGGGAGCAGATACGCAGTATTTT,CASSLDPRGADTQYF,TRBV11-2,.,TRBJ2-3,.
TGTGCCAGCAGCGCCGGGACAGGGTACGTTAATGAGCAGTTCTTC,CASSAGTGYVNEQFF,TRBV7-9,TRBD1,TRBJ2-1,.